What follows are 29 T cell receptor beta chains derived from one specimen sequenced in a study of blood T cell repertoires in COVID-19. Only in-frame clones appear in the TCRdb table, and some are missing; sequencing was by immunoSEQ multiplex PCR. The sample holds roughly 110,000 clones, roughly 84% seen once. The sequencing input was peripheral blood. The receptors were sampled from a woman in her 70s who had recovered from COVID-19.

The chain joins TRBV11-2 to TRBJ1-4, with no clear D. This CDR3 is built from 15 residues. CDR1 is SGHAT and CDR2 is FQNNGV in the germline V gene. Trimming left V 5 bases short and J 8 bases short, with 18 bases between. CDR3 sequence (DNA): TGTGCCAGCAGCCCGGGATCAGGTGGAGAGGAAAAACTGTTTTTT. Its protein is CASSPGSGGEEKLFF.

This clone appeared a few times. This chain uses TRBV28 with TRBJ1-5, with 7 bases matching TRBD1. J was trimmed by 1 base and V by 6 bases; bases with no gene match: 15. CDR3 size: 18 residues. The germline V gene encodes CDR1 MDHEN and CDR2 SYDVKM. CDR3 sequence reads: CASRLLRQGGGSNQPQHF. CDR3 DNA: TGTGCCAGCAGACTACTCCGACAGGGCGGGGGGAGCAATCAGCCCCAGCATTTT.

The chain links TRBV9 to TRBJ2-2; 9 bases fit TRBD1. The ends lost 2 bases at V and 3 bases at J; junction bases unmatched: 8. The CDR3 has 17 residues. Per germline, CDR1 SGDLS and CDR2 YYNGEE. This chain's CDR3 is CASSVSQGAYDTGELFF. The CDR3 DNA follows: TGTGCCAGCAGCGTGTCACAGGGGGCGTACGACACCGGGGAGCTGTTTTTT.

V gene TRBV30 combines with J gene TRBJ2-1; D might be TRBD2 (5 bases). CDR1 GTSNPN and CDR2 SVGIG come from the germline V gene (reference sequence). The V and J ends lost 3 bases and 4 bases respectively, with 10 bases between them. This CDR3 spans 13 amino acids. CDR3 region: CAWSEGTYNEQFF. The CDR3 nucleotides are TGTGCCTGGAGCGAGGGAACTTACAATGAGCAGTTCTTC.

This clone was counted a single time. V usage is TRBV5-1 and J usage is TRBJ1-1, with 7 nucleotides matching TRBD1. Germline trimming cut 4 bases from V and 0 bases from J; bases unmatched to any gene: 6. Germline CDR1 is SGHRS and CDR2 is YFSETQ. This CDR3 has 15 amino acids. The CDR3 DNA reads TGCGCCAGCAGCCCACAGGGGAGCATGAACACTGAAGCTTTCTTT. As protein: CASSPQGSMNTEAFF.

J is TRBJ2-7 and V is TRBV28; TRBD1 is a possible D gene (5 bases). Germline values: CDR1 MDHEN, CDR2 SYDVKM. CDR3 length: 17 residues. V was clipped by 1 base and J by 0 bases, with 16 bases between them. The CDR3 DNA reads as TGTGCCAGCAGTTTATTTCTGGACACCTTTAGCTCCTACGAGCAGTACTTC. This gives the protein CASSLFLDTFSSYEQYF.

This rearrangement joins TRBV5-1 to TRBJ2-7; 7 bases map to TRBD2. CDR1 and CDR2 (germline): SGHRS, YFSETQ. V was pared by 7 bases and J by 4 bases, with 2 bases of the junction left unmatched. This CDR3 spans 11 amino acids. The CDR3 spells CASGDYYEQYF. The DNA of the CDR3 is TGCGCCAGCGGGGACTATTACGAGCAGTACTTC.

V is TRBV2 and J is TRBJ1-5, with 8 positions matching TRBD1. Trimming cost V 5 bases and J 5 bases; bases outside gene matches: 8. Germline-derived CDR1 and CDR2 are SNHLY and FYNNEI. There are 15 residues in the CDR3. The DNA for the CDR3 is TGTGCCAGCAGTTACCAGGGGGCGACCTATCAGCCCCAGCATTTT. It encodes CASSYQGATYQPQHF.

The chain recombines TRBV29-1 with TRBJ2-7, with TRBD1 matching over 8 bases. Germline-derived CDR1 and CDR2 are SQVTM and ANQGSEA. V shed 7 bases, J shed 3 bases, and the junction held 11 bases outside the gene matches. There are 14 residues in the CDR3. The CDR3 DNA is TGCAGCGACCGCCCGGACAGGGATCTCTACGAGCAGTACTTC. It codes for CSDRPDRDLYEQYF.

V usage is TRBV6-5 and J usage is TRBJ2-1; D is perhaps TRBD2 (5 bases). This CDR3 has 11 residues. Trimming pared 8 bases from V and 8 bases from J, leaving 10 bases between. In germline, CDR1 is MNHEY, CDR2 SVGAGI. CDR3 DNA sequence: TGTGCCAGCGGGATAGCGTATGAGCAGTTCTTC. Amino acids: CASGIAYEQFF.

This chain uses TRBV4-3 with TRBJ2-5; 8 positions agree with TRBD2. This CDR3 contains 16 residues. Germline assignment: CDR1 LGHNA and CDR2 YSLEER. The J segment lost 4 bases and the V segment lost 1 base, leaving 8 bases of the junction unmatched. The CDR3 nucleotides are TGCGCCAGCAGCCAAGTAATTACGGGGGGGCGAGAGACCCAGTACTTC. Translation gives CASSQVITGGRETQYF.

CDR3 DNA sequence: TGTGCCAGCAGTGAATTGGAATACAGGGGAGCCAACGTCCTGACTTTC. It specifies CASSELEYRGANVLTF. The gene calls are TRBV6-1 and TRBJ2-6; 7 nucleotides line up with TRBD1. This CDR3 has 16 residues. J was trimmed by 7 bases and V by 2 bases; bases with no gene match: 8. CDR1 is MNHNS and CDR2 is SASEGT in the germline V gene.

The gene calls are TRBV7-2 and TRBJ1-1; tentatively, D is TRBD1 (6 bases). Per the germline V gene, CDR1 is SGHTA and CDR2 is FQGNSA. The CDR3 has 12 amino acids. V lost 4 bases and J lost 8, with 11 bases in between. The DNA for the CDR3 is TGTGCCAGCAGCTCCCGCGGACAGGAAGCTTTCTTT. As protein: CASSSRGQEAFF. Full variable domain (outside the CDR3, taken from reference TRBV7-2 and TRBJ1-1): GAGVSQSPSNKVTEKGKDVELRCDPISGHTALYWYRQSLGQGLEFLIYFQGNSAPDKSGLPSDRFSAERTGGSVSTLTIQRTQQEDSAVYLCASSSRGQEAFFGQGTRLTVV.

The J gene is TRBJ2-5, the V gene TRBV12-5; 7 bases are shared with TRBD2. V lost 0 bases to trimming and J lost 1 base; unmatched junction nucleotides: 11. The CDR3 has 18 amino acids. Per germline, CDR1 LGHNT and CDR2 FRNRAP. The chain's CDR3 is CASGLVLGLEGSQETQYF. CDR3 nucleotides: TGTGCTAGTGGTTTGGTACTAGGACTAGAGGGGTCCCAAGAGACCCAGTACTTC.

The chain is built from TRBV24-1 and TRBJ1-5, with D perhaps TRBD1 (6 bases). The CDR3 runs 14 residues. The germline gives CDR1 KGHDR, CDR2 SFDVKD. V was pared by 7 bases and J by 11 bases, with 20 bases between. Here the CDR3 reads CATRQRGGKEAQHF. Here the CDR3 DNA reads TGTGCCACCAGGCAGAGGGGGGGGAAGGAGGCCCAGCATTTT.

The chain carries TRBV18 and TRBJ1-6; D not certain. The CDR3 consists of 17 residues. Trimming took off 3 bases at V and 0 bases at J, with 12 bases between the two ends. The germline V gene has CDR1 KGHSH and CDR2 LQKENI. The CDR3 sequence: CASSPSYDNSYNSPLHF. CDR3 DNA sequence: TGTGCCAGCTCACCGTCGTACGACAACTCCTATAATTCACCCCTCCACTTT.

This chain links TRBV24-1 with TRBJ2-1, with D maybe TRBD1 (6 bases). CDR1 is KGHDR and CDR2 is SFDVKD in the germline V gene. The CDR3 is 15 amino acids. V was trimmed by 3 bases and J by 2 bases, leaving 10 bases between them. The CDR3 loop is CATSDPRGTYNEQFF. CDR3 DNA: TGTGCCACCAGTGATCCCAGGGGAACCTACAATGAGCAGTTCTTC.

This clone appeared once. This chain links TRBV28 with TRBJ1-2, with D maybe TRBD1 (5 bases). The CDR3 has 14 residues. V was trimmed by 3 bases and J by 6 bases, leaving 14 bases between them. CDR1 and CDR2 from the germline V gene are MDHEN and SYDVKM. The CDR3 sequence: CASSLGQGWDGYTF. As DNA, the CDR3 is TGTGCCAGCAGTTTGGGTCAGGGTTGGGATGGCTACACCTTC.

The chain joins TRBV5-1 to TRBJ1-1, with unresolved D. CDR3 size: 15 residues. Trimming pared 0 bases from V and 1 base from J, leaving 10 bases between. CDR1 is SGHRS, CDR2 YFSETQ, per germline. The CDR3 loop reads CASSLDFRWNTEAFF. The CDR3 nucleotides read TGCGCCAGCAGCTTGGACTTCAGGTGGAACACTGAAGCTTTCTTT.

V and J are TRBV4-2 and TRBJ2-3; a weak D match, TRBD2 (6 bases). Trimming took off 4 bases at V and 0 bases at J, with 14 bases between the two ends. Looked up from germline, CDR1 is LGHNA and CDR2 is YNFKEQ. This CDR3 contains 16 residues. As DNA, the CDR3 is TGTGCCAGCAGCCGGGGAGCGGGTCCTAGCACAGATACGCAGTATTTT. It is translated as CASSRGAGPSTDTQYF.

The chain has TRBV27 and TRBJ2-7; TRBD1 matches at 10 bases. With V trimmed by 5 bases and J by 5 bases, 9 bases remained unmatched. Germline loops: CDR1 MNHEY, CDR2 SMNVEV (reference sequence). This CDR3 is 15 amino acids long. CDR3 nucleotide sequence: TGTGCCAGCAGTGCGTTGACAGGGGGCCAGGACGAGCAGTACTTC. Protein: CASSALTGGQDEQYF.

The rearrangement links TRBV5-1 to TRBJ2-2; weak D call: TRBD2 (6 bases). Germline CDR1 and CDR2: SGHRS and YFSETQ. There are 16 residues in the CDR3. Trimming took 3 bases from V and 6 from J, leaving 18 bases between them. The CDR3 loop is CASSSPGGSLPGELFF. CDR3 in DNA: TGCGCCAGCAGCTCCCCCGGGGGTAGTTTACCCGGGGAGCTGTTTTTT.

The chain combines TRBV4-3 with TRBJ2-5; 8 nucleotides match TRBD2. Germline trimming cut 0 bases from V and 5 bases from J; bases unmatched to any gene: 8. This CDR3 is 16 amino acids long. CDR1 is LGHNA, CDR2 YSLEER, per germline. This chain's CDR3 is CASSQDSPGGRETQYF. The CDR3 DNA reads TGCGCCAGCAGCCAAGATTCTCCGGGGGGGCGTGAGACCCAGTACTTC.

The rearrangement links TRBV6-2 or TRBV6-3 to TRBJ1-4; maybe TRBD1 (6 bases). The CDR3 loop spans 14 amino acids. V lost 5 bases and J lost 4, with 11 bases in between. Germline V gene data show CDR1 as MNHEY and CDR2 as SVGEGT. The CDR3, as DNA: TGTGCCAGCAGTCCGACAGGTGATAATGAAAAACTGTTTTTT. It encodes CASSPTGDNEKLFF.

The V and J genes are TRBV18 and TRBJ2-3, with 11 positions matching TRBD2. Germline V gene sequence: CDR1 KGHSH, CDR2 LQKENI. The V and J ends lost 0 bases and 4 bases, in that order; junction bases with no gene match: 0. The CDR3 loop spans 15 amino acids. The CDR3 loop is CASSPPSGRADTQYF. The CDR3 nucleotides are TGTGCCAGCTCACCACCTAGCGGGAGGGCAGATACGCAGTATTTT. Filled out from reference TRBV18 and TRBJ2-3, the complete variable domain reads NAGVMQNPRHLVRRRGQEARLRCSPMKGHSHVYWYRQLPEEGLKFMVYLQKENIIDESGMPKERFSAEFPKEGPSILRIQQVVRGDSAAYFCASSPPSGRADTQYFGPGTRLTVL.

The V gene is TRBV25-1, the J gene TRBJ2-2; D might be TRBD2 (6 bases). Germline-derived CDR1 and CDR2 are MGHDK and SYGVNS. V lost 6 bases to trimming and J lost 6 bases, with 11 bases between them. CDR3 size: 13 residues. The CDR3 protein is CASRRTNAGELFF. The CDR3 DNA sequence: TGTGCCAGCAGACGGACTAACGCCGGGGAGCTGTTTTTT.

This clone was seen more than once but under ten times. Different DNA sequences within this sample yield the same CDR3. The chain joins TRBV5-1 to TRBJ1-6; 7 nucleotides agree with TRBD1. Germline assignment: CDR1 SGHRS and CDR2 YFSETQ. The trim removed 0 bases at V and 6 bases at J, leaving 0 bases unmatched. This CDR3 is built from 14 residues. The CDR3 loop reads CASSLGQGNSPLHF. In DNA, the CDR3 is TGCGCCAGCAGCTTGGGACAGGGTAATTCACCCCTCCACTTT.

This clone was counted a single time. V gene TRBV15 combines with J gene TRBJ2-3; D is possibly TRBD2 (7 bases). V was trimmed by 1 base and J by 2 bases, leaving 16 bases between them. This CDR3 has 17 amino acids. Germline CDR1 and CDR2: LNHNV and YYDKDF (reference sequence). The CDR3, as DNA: TGTGCCACCAGCAGAGCTTGGCGGGGGCCAAACACAGATACGCAGTATTTT. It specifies CATSRAWRGPNTDTQYF.

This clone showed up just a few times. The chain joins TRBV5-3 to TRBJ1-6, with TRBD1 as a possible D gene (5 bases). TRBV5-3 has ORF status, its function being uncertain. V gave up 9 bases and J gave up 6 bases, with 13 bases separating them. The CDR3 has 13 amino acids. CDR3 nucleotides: TGTGCCACCCCGGGGGGAGGTAATTCACCCCTCCACTTT. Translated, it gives CATPGGGNSPLHF.